Listed below are T cell receptor beta chains from one sample, sequenced in a study of blood T cell repertoires in COVID-19. The protocol was immunoSEQ multiplex PCR, while the TCRdb copy is restricted to in-frame clones and leaves out a portion. The sample includes roughly 150,000 clones, more than 80% of them seen just once. The source material was PBMCs or T cells enriched from blood (not recorded which). The receptors shown here come from a woman under 30 who had been exposed to COVID-19. CDR3s include the opening cysteine and the closing phenylalanine or tryptophan. The D gene is left open where the match is weak. Expanded clones get a size class; other rows say once, few or many, or leave the size out.

TRBJ1-3 | 15 | TRBV18 | . | . | TGTGCCAGCTCACCAATCCGTCTACCTGGAAACACCATATATTTT | CASSPIRLPGNTIYF
TRBJ2-1 | 15 | TRBV6-6 | few | TRBD2 | TGTGCCAGCACTTTCGGAAGCGGGAGGCACAATGAGCAGTTCTTC | CASTFGSGRHNEQFF
TRBJ1-3 | 14 | TRBV18 | . | . | TGTGCCAGCCGCCATGTCGGGTCTGGAAACACCATATATTTT | CASRHVGSGNTIYF
TRBJ2-1 | 18 | TRBV30 | . | TRBD2 | TGTGCCTGGGGTTCCGGGACTAGCGGGAGTATGTCCTACAATGAGCAGTTCTTC | CAWGSGTSGSMSYNEQFF
TRBJ2-1 | 16 | TRBV7-6 | few | TRBD2 | TGTGCCAGCAGCTCTGGGACTAGCGGGAGGTATTATGAGCAGTTCTTC | CASSSGTSGRYYEQFF
TRBJ1-2 | 18 | TRBV11-2 | few | TRBD1 | TGTGCCAGCAGCTCCATAAAAACCGGGACAGGGGGCGCAAATGGCTACACCTTC | CASSSIKTGTGGANGYTF
TRBJ1-5 | 15 | TRBV28 | . | . | TGTGCCAGCAGTAACCAGGGTACTAGCAATCAGCCCCAGCATTTT | CASSNQGTSNQPQHF
TRBJ2-2 | 14 | TRBV5-4 | few | . | TGTGCCAGCAGCTTGGTCTGGAACACCGGGGAGCTGTTTTTT | CASSLVWNTGELFF
TRBJ1-4 | 12 | TRBV28 | . | . | TGTGCCAGCAGTCCGAGGGTTGAAAAACTGTTTTTT | CASSPRVEKLFF
TRBJ1-1 | 14 | TRBV27 | . | TRBD1 | TGTGCCAGCAGTTTCCTTTCGACAGGGGGGGAAGCTTTCTTT | CASSFLSTGGEAFF
TRBJ2-7 | 14 | TRBV28 | . | . | TGTGCCAGCAGTTTAAAACAGGGTGGCCACGAGCAGTACTTC | CASSLKQGGHEQYF
TRBJ1-2 | 17 | TRBV19 | . | . | TGTGCCAGTAGTATAGTGCTGGTCGGGGGGGCAAGCTATGGCTACACCTTC | CASSIVLVGGASYGYTF
TRBJ1-2 | 16 | TRBV7-2 | few | TRBD1 | TGTGCCAGCAGCTTAGATGGGACAGGGGCCGGCTATGGCTACACCTTC | CASSLDGTGAGYGYTF
TRBJ1-4 | 15 | TRBV9 | . | . | TGTGCCAGCAGCCCCGGATTGAGGGGAGGTGAAAAACTGTTTTTT | CASSPGLRGGEKLFF
TRBJ2-7 | 16 | TRBV4-2 | once | TRBD2 | TGTGCCAGCAGCCAAGGACTAGCGGGAGGTATGTACGAGCAGTACTTC | CASSQGLAGGMYEQYF
TRBJ2-1 | 16 | TRBV7-3 | . | TRBD2 | TGTGCCAGCAGCCCAACCGGGACTAGCGGGAGCGGCGAGCAGTTCTTC | CASSPTGTSGSGEQFF
TRBJ2-1 | 16 | TRBV24-1 | . | TRBD2 | TGTGCCACCAGTGATCAAACTAGCGGGAGTACCGATGAGCAGTTCTTC | CATSDQTSGSTDEQFF
TRBJ2-1 | 16 | TRBV5-1 | . | . | TGCGCCAGCAGCGTTGACGGTAGGAGCTCCTACAATGAGCAGTTCTTC | CASSVDGRSSYNEQFF
TRBJ1-2 | 15 | TRBV21-1 | . | . | TGTGCCAGCAGCAAAGCAGAGACAGCTCTCTATGGCTACACCTTC | CASSKAETALYGYTF
TRBJ2-2 | 16 | TRBV4-2 | . | . | TGTGCCAGCAGACTCGTTGACGCCGGGACTGGCGGGGAGCTGTTTTTT | CASRLVDAGTGGELFF
TRBJ2-2 | 13 | TRBV10-1 | . | . | TGCGCCAGCAGTACAGGGAACACCGGGGAGCTGTTTTTT | CASSTGNTGELFF
TRBJ1-2 | 12 | TRBV24-1 | . | TRBD1 | TGTGCCACCAGTGGGACAGGTCGCGGCTACACCTTC | CATSGTGRGYTF
TRBJ2-5 | 18 | TRBV14 | . | TRBD1 | TGTGCCAGCAGCCTCAGCTGGCGGGACAGGGGGCTTCGGGAGACCCAGTACTTC | CASSLSWRDRGLRETQYF
TRBJ1-6 | 15 | TRBV5-4 | . | . | TGTGCCAGCAGCCGCGATGCAGGGGATAATTCACCCCTCCACTTT | CASSRDAGDNSPLHF
TRBJ2-3 | 15 | TRBV4-3 | . | TRBD2 | TGCGCCAGCAGCCCCCGTGCGGGGGGCACAGATACGCAGTATTTT | CASSPRAGGTDTQYF
TRBJ2-1 | 16 | TRBV7-2 | . | TRBD1 | TGTGCCAGCAGCTCTAGGATGGGGACAGGGAACAATGAGCAGTTCTTC | CASSSRMGTGNNEQFF
TRBJ2-5 | 13 | TRBV9 | . | . | TGTGCCAGCGCGCCGGGATTCTTAGAGACCCAGTACTTC | CASAPGFLETQYF
TRBJ2-7 | 16 | TRBV5-4 | once | TRBD1 | TGTGCCAGCAGCTTGCCTCCGGGACAGGTGCCCTACGAGCAGTACTTC | CASSLPPGQVPYEQYF
TRBJ2-7 | 13 | TRBV28 | . | . | TGTGCCAGCAGTTTTAGGGGCTCCTACGAGCAGTACTTC | CASSFRGSYEQYF
TRBJ2-7 | 16 | TRBV10-1 | . | TRBD1 | TGCGCCAGCAGTGAGTCGAGGCAGGGGGCCGTCTACGAGCAGTACTTC | CASSESRQGAVYEQYF
TRBJ2-3 | 15 | TRBV5-4 | . | TRBD1 | TGTGCCAGCAGCTCAATCTACAGGGGGTTCGATACGCAGTATTTT | CASSSIYRGFDTQYF
TRBJ2-7 | 11 | TRBV20-1 | . | . | TGCAGTCATTCAGGGCCGCGCACGCAGTACTTC | CSHSGPRTQYF
TRBJ1-3 | 13 | TRBV28 | . | . | TGTGCCAGCAGCACCCCCGGTGGAAACACCATATATTTT | CASSTPGGNTIYF
TRBJ2-2 | 15 | TRBV7-2 | . | . | TGTGCCAGCAGCCCGGGAGTAGCGAACACCGGGGAGCTGTTTTTT | CASSPGVANTGELFF
TRBJ2-7 | 15 | TRBV11-2 | . | . | TGTGCCAGCAGCTTCGGAGGGAACGAAGAAGACGAGCAGTACTTC | CASSFGGNEEDEQYF
TRBJ1-5 | 16 | TRBV9 | . | . | TGTGCCAGCAGCGTACACCCGCCAGGGGCCAATCAGCCCCAGCATTTT | CASSVHPPGANQPQHF
TRBJ2-1 | 15 | TRBV19 | . | TRBD1 | TGTGCCAGTAGTATAGCCGGGACAGGGGTCAATGAGCAGTTCTTC | CASSIAGTGVNEQFF
TRBJ2-5 | 15 | TRBV7-2 | . | TRBD1 | TGTGCCAGCAGCTTAACCAGGGGGACCCAAGAGACCCAGTACTTC | CASSLTRGTQETQYF
TRBJ2-1 | 13 | TRBV15 | . | TRBD1 | TGTGCCACCAGCCGGAACAGGGGGAGTGAGCAGTTCTTC | CATSRNRGSEQFF
TRBJ2-4 | 13 | TRBV2 | . | . | TGTGCCAGCAGTGGAGGAGGGTTTGACATTCAGTACTTC | CASSGGGFDIQYF
TRBJ2-7 | 16 | TRBV9 | . | TRBD2 | TGTGCCAGCAGCGTGTCCGGGACTAGCGTAATCTACGAGCAGTACTTC | CASSVSGTSVIYEQYF
TRBJ2-1 | 15 | TRBV5-5 | once | TRBD2 | TGTGCCAGCAGCGTGACTAGCGGGAACTACAATGAGCAGTTCTTC | CASSVTSGNYNEQFF
TRBJ1-5 | 14 | TRBV24-1 | . | . | TGTGCCACCAGTGACCTAGACAGAGATCAGCCCCAGCATTTT | CATSDLDRDQPQHF
TRBJ2-1 | 15 | TRBV15 | . | . | TGTGCCACCAGCAGAGATTTGTTTGAGTACAATGAGCAGTTCTTC | CATSRDLFEYNEQFF
TRBJ1-1 | 18 | TRBV7-9 | . | . | TGTGCCAGCAGCTTAGCGCAGGGGCCCGCGGTGTTTAATGCTGAAGCTTTCTTT | CASSLAQGPAVFNAEAFF
TRBJ1-6 | 17 | TRBV4-3 | . | TRBD1 | TGCGCCAGCAGCCAAGACCCCAGGGGGATTCTTAATTCACCCCTCCACTTT | CASSQDPRGILNSPLHF
TRBJ1-5 | 14 | TRBV5-1 | . | . | TGCGCCAGCAGCTTGGGGACAGAAAATCAGCCCCAGCATTTT | CASSLGTENQPQHF
TRBJ1-5 | 15 | TRBV9 | . | TRBD1 | TGTGCCAGCAGCGCTTGGACAGGGGGAGGTCAGCCCCAGCATTTT | CASSAWTGGGQPQHF
TRBJ2-7 | 13 | TRBV9 | . | . | TGTGCCAGCGGGCCCGGTGATTCCTACGAGCAGTACTTC | CASGPGDSYEQYF
TRBJ2-7 | 13 | TRBV27 | few | TRBD2 | TGTGCCAGCATCCCATCCCCTGGCGGGAGGGCCTACTTC | CASIPSPGGRAYF
TRBJ2-7 | 15 | TRBV7-2 | . | TRBD1 | TGTGCCAGCAGCCAAGACAGGGGGCCCTACTACGAGCAGTACTTC | CASSQDRGPYYEQYF
TRBJ2-7 | 17 | TRBV19 | . | TRBD2 | TGTGCCAGTGACTCGTGGACTAGCGGGAGGGGGGGCTACGAGCAGTACTTC | CASDSWTSGRGGYEQYF
TRBJ2-5 | 11 | TRBV29-1 | . | . | TGCAGCGGAGGGGGGGAGGAGACCCAGTACTTC | CSGGGEETQYF
TRBJ1-6 | 15 | TRBV25-1 | few | TRBD1 | TGTGCCAGCAGTGCGGCACAGGGGATAAATTCACCCCTCCACTTT | CASSAAQGINSPLHF
TRBJ2-1 | 19 | TRBV4-3 | . | TRBD2 | TGCGCCAGCAGCCAAGGACTAGCGGGAGGGGGAATGGGTTACAATGAGCAGTTCTTC | CASSQGLAGGGMGYNEQFF